The next 10 T cell receptor beta chains were all read from a single sample in a study of T cell repertoires in cytomegalovirus infection. TCRdb reanalysed the reads using MiXCR and keeps one entry per CDR3 protein. The data contain under 350,000 distinct CDR3 sequences, roughly 21% of them seen just once; the ten biggest clones take up roughly a fifth. These receptors' targets are unknown. Specimen: cultured PBMCs, collected from culture after CMV antigen stimulation. These receptors all stem from a human donor in good health (CMV status not recorded). Some clones in this sample may be carry-over from other donors' samples.

This clonotype was counted ten times or more. This chain joins TRBV7-2 and TRBJ2-1; 11 nucleotides align to TRBD1. J lost 6 bases, V lost 10 bases, and 8 bases had no gene match. Germline lookup yields CDR1 SGHTA and CDR2 FQGNSA. The CDR3 consists of 14 residues. CDR3 region: CATRPGQGGNEQFF. The CDR3 nucleotides are TGTGCCACCCGACCGGGACAGGGGGGCAATGAGCAGTTCTTC.

This clonotype has ten or more counts. This chain uses TRBV7-2 with TRBJ1-5; TRBD1 is a possible D gene (5 bases). V lost 3 bases and J lost 7, with 10 bases in between. The CDR3 extends over 13 amino acids. Germline V gene data show CDR1 as SGHTA and CDR2 as FQGNSA. In nucleotides, the CDR3 is TGTGCCAGCAGCTTGGGGCCTCGGCAGCCCCAGCATTTT. It specifies CASSLGPRQPQHF.

The CDR3: CASSFQAAMRGRETQYF. The CDR3 DNA sequence: TGTGCCAGCAGCTTTCAAGCGGCCATGCGGGGCAGAGAGACCCAGTACTTC. This rearrangement joins TRBV7-9 to TRBJ2-5; weak D call: TRBD2 (6 bases). Trimming cost V 3 bases and J 4 bases, with 21 bases left between them. The CDR3 covers 17 residues. Germline CDR1 SEHNR, CDR2 FQNEAQ (reference sequence).

The chain couples TRBV7-2 to TRBJ2-2, with D unresolved. The CDR3 is 17 amino acids. The germline V and J ends were trimmed by 3 bases and 4 bases, with 18 bases remaining between them. Germline CDR1 reads SGHTA; CDR2 reads FQGNSA. Here the CDR3 DNA reads TGTGCCAGCAGCTTGTTAAGTATGCAAACGAGCACCGGGGAGCTGTTTTTT. Translation: CASSLLSMQTSTGELFF. Full variable domain (remainder filled in from reference TRBV7-2 and TRBJ2-2): GAGVSQSPSNKVTEKGKDVELRCDPISGHTALYWYRQSLGQGLEFLIYFQGNSAPDKSGLPSDRFSAERTGGSVSTLTIQRTQQEDSAVYLCASSLLSMQTSTGELFFGEGSRLTVL.

This chain connects TRBV20-1 to TRBJ2-1; D gene ambiguous. The germline V gene encodes CDR1 DFQATT and CDR2 SNEGSKA (reference sequence). V shed 0 bases and J shed 6 bases, with 3 bases lying between them. The CDR3 totals 11 residues. The CDR3 DNA sequence: TGCAGTGCTAGAGATCTCAATGAGCAGTTCTTC. This codes for CSARDLNEQFF.

This clonotype was seen at least ten times. The chain combines TRBV6-1 with TRBJ2-2, with 9 positions matching TRBD2. CDR3 length: 14 amino acids. V lost 6 bases and J lost 4; bases outside the gene matches: 3. Germline loops: CDR1 MNHNS, CDR2 SASEGT. In nucleotides, the CDR3 is TGTGCCAGCAGATTAGCGGGAGTCACCGGGGAGCTGTTTTTT. Translated, it gives CASRLAGVTGELFF.

This clonotype was recorded a few times. This chain uses TRBV19 with TRBJ1-5, with 11 bases matching TRBD1. The CDR3 sequence is 14 residues long. The germline CDR1 and CDR2 sequences are LNHDA and SQIVND (reference sequence). The V segment lost 3 bases and the J segment 11 bases; nucleotides outside the gene matches: 6. The CDR3 nucleotides read TGTGCCAGTAGTATTGGACAGGGGGCCTTGTCCCAGCATTTT. It is translated as CASSIGQGALSQHF.

This clonotype was seen more than once but under ten times. This chain links TRBV6-1 with TRBJ1-5, with a weak D call TRBD1 (5 bases). CDR1 is MNHNS and CDR2 is SASEGT in the germline V gene. V lost 7 bases and J 0 bases, leaving 13 bases between the germline ends. This CDR3 region has 15 residues. The CDR3 DNA reads TGTGCCAGCACCGAACGGGGGTATAGCAATCAGCCCCAGCATTTT. It translates to CASTERGYSNQPQHF.

V usage is TRBV11-1 and J usage is TRBJ1-1, with D tentatively TRBD1 (5 bases). The germline V gene has CDR1 SGHAT and CDR2 FQDESV (reference sequence). This CDR3 has 13 residues. The ends were cut back, 5 bases at V and 5 bases at J, with 12 bases in the middle. The CDR3 coding sequence is TGTGCCAGCAGCCTCCCAGGGTTGACTGAAGCTTTCTTT. As protein: CASSLPGLTEAFF.

The chain employs TRBV19 and TRBJ1-5; tentatively, D is TRBD1 (5 bases). The V and J ends lost 6 bases and 5 bases respectively, with 14 bases between them. Germline CDR1 and CDR2: LNHDA and SQIVND (reference sequence). This CDR3 contains 14 residues. CDR3 protein: CASRRGGVYQPQHF. CDR3 in DNA: TGTGCCAGTAGAAGGGGTGGGGTGTATCAGCCCCAGCATTTT.